This record looks at one T cell receptor (beta chain) sequence and its context. Primers: 60 Vbeta forward and 13 Jbeta reverse. Generated by immunoSEQ multiplex PCR, the TCRdb table keeps only in-frame clones and is missing some. The top ten clones hold around 2.2% of a sample with some 110,000 clones, around 61% of them seen once. The source of the sample is a study of cytomegalovirus exposure and HLA in healthy donors. Material: PBMCs. The origin of this receptor is a woman in her 30s in good health and CMV-seronegative.

The CDR3 sequence: CASSQLDYSYNEQFF. DNA of the CDR3: TGTGCCAGCAGCCAACTGGACTACTCCTACAATGAGCAGTTCTTC. The chain employs TRBV14 and TRBJ2-1; tentatively, D is TRBD2 (6 bases). Germline lookup yields CDR1 SGHDN and CDR2 FVKESK. Trimming left V 2 bases short and J 0 bases short, with 8 bases between. The CDR3 is 15 amino acids.